Listed below are T cell receptor beta chains from one sample, sequenced in a study of monozygotic twins with inflammatory bowel disease. With the 5' RACE reads reprocessed, TCRdb shows one record per CDR3 protein and no DNA. This sample contains 150,000 to 200,000 distinct CDR3 sequences. Input material: blood. The source of these receptors is a human donor with ulcerative colitis or Crohn's disease, or a healthy co-twin of an affected twin (not recorded which). Each CDR3 is given with its conserved first and last residue.

>TRBJ2-5|TRBV5-6
CASSLGRGQGQETQYF
>TRBJ2-1|TRBV5-1
CASRYATGRSSYNEQFF
>TRBJ2-1|TRBV5-1
CASSFRGTEYNEQFF
>TRBJ2-3|TRBV7-6
CASSLWTSSGRSADTQYF
>TRBJ2-3|TRBV5-6
CASSLGTGGTDTQYF
>TRBJ2-4|TRBV10-2
CASSASGTGVGFGKNIQYF
>TRBJ2-7|TRBV5-1
CASSLEGILAYEQYF
>TRBJ1-1|TRBV29-1
CSAGQTQDTEAFF
>TRBJ1-2|TRBV6-1
CASSPVLTEPYGYTF
>TRBJ2-5|TRBV5-5
CASRKTSGPKETQYF
>TRBJ2-7|TRBV3-1
CASSRAGAYEQYF
>TRBJ1-4|TRBV21-1
CASSKESGQVGNEKLFF
>TRBJ2-7|TRBV5-1
CASNSFHEQYF
>TRBJ2-5|TRBV20-1
CSAPPGGKETQYF
>TRBJ2-2|TRBV27
CASSLAPGELFF
>TRBJ2-3|TRBV5-1
CASSSWTSGADTQYF
>TRBJ2-3|TRBV5-1
CASSPDRTTDTQYF
>TRBJ2-7|TRBV12-3/TRBV12-4
CASTTSAYEQYF
>TRBJ1-1|TRBV6-4
CASSAQGANTEAFF
>TRBJ2-1|TRBV19
CASSIDPSSGGEQFF
>TRBJ2-1|TRBV6-1
CASNAGTSANEQFF
>TRBJ1-1|TRBV5-6
CASSSGTLAEAFF
>TRBJ1-2|TRBV13
CASSWGTGTGGFNYGYTF
>TRBJ2-7|TRBV7-2
CASSLWGGATYEQYF
>TRBJ2-7|TRBV9
CASSSGTAYEQYF
>TRBJ1-2|TRBV12-3/TRBV12-4
CASSIHDKASYTF
>TRBJ2-7|TRBV28
CASSLSDSSYEQYF
>TRBJ1-1|TRBV5-4
CASSLAGQPNTEAFF
>TRBJ1-2|TRBV29-1
CSSQAGTNYGYTF
>TRBJ2-1|TRBV20-1
CSAPYHNEQFF
>TRBJ1-3|TRBV2
CASSGNRASGNTIYF
>TRBJ1-1|TRBV11-1
CASTPRLHPLDMNTEAFF
>TRBJ1-1|TRBV12-3/TRBV12-4
CASSFAPNTEAFF
>TRBJ2-1|TRBV5-1
CASSVGTGPTYNEQFF
>TRBJ1-6|TRBV10-2
CASSERQGAGNSPLHF
>TRBJ2-2|TRBV4-1
CASSQTGFPGELFF
>TRBJ2-2|TRBV19
CASSTWTDSGELFF
>TRBJ2-5|TRBV10-3
CAISDQGGETQYF
>TRBJ2-3|TRBV3-1
CASSQHDSLDTQYF
>TRBJ1-6|TRBV11-2
CASSLERTANSPLHF
>TRBJ2-5|TRBV10-3
CAISEDFRGFETQYF
>TRBJ2-3|TRBV7-9
CASSPPGHLGTDTQYF
>TRBJ1-2|TRBV7-2
CASSLGVTAWGYTF
>TRBJ2-3|TRBV29-1
CSVEGQKRMGVADTQYF